The rows below give T cell receptor beta chains drawn from one sample of a study of T cell repertoires in cytomegalovirus infection. TCRdb used MiXCR to reprocess the reads, holding one entry per CDR3 protein. The sample yields roughly 990,000 distinct CDR3 sequences, roughly 30% seen once. Their target antigens are unknown. Sequencing was performed on cultured CD8+ T cells from PBMCs, taken from culture after CMV antigen stimulation. Source of these receptors: a human donor in good health (CMV status not recorded). Some clones in this sample may be carry-over from other donors' samples. CDR3s include the opening cysteine and the closing phenylalanine or tryptophan. Fields, in order: V gene, J gene, clone size, D gene, CDR3 DNA, CDR3 protein. D genes are given only for firm matches. Some rows have no size entry. The others give once, few or many, or a class for an expanded clone.

V gene: TRBV19; J gene: TRBJ1-1; clone size: few; D gene: .; CDR3 DNA: TGTGCCAGTAGTAATGCATACACTGAAGCTTTCTTT; CDR3 protein: CASSNAYTEAFF
V gene: TRBV7-9; J gene: TRBJ2-7; clone size: .; D gene: .; CDR3 DNA: TGTGCCAGCAGCAATCGAGGGTTTGGGGAACTCTACGAGCAGTACTTC; CDR3 protein: CASSNRGFGELYEQYF
V gene: TRBV7-6; J gene: TRBJ2-5; clone size: few; D gene: TRBD1; CDR3 DNA: TGTGCCAGCAGCTACAGGGGTTTGGAGACCCAGTACTTC; CDR3 protein: CASSYRGLETQYF
V gene: TRBV4-3; J gene: TRBJ2-1; clone size: .; D gene: .; CDR3 DNA: TGCGCCAGACTAAGGGACCACTACAATGAGCAGTTCTTC; CDR3 protein: CARLRDHYNEQFF
V gene: TRBV7-9; J gene: TRBJ2-1; clone size: few; D gene: .; CDR3 DNA: TGTGCCAGCAGCCTCCCCTTGGGAGCTTACAATGAGCAGTTCTTC; CDR3 protein: CASSLPLGAYNEQFF
V gene: TRBV15; J gene: TRBJ1-5; clone size: .; D gene: .; CDR3 DNA: TGTGCCGTCCGCCTCCGGGGCCATAATCAGCCCCAGCATTTT; CDR3 protein: CAVRLRGHNQPQHF
V gene: TRBV5-5; J gene: TRBJ2-5; clone size: .; D gene: TRBD2; CDR3 DNA: TGTGTCAGCAGCTTACTAGCGGGGACGTACCAAGAGACCCAGTACTTC; CDR3 protein: CVSSLLAGTYQETQYF
V gene: TRBV19; J gene: TRBJ1-5; clone size: .; D gene: TRBD1; CDR3 DNA: TGTGCCAGTAGTGGACAGGGGGGAAGGCCCCAGCATTTT; CDR3 protein: CASSGQGGRPQHF
V gene: TRBV15; J gene: TRBJ1-2; clone size: .; D gene: TRBD1; CDR3 DNA: TGTGCCACCGGCAAGGACAGGGCTAACTATGGCTACACCTTC; CDR3 protein: CATGKDRANYGYTF
V gene: TRBV20-1; J gene: TRBJ2-7; clone size: .; D gene: .; CDR3 DNA: TGCAGTGCTAGTTCTGGAACCGGCGACGAGCAGTACTTC; CDR3 protein: CSASSGTGDEQYF
V gene: TRBV6-2/TRBV6-3; J gene: TRBJ1-6; clone size: few; D gene: TRBD1; CDR3 DNA: TGTGCCAGCAGTTACCGGCAGGGGGTCCATTCACCCCTCCACTTT; CDR3 protein: CASSYRQGVHSPLHF
V gene: TRBV4-3; J gene: TRBJ2-1; clone size: .; D gene: .; CDR3 DNA: TGCGCCAGCAGCCAAGAGGACACCGACACCAACAATGAGCAGTTCTTC; CDR3 protein: CASSQEDTDTNNEQFF
V gene: TRBV5-1; J gene: TRBJ1-2; clone size: few; D gene: .; CDR3 DNA: TGCGCCAGCAGCCTTCAGGACGGGTTGGATGGCTACACCTTC; CDR3 protein: CASSLQDGLDGYTF
V gene: TRBV7-9; J gene: TRBJ1-2; clone size: few; D gene: TRBD1; CDR3 DNA: TGTGCCAGCAGCCCTCCGACAGGGGGGCGAGGTGGCTACACCTTC; CDR3 protein: CASSPPTGGRGGYTF
V gene: TRBV7-9; J gene: TRBJ1-3; clone size: .; D gene: .; CDR3 DNA: TGTGCCAGCAGCTCGGCAGAACAAGATGGCCGCTCTGGAAACACCATATATTTT; CDR3 protein: CASSSAEQDGRSGNTIYF
V gene: TRBV7-2; J gene: TRBJ2-3; clone size: many; D gene: TRBD2; CDR3 DNA: TGTGCCCGTGGGTTAGTTCACTCGGCGACTAGCGGGGGGATCACAGATACGCAGTATTTT; CDR3 protein: CARGLVHSATSGGITDTQYF
V gene: TRBV27; J gene: TRBJ2-2; clone size: .; D gene: .; CDR3 DNA: TGTGCCAGCACCAGCATCCCCGCAGGGCAGACCGGGGAGCTGTTTTTT; CDR3 protein: CASTSIPAGQTGELFF
V gene: TRBV28; J gene: TRBJ1-1; clone size: .; D gene: .; CDR3 DNA: TGTGCCAGCAGTGCTTTCTTCCCCTCACAGGGAACGAACACTGAAGCTTTCTTT; CDR3 protein: CASSAFFPSQGTNTEAFF
V gene: TRBV6-8; J gene: TRBJ2-1; clone size: .; D gene: TRBD1; CDR3 DNA: TGTGCCAGCAGTTACGAGCGGACAGGGCTTGGGGATGAGCAGTTCTTC; CDR3 protein: CASSYERTGLGDEQFF
V gene: TRBV7-9; J gene: TRBJ2-7; clone size: many; D gene: TRBD1; CDR3 DNA: TGTGCCAGCAGCTTAGCCGCGTTATGGGGACAGGGGGACTACGAGCAGTACTTC; CDR3 protein: CASSLAALWGQGDYEQYF
V gene: TRBV6-5; J gene: TRBJ2-2; clone size: few; D gene: .; CDR3 DNA: TGTGCCAGCAGTTACTCGCCCCGGGGAGGGAACACCGGGGAGCTGTTTTTT; CDR3 protein: CASSYSPRGGNTGELFF
V gene: TRBV6-5; J gene: TRBJ1-2; clone size: few; D gene: TRBD1; CDR3 DNA: TGTGCCAGCAGTTACTCGATCACAGGGACAGTCTCGACGGGCAGCTATGGCTACACCTTC; CDR3 protein: CASSYSITGTVSTGSYGYTF
V gene: TRBV5-3; J gene: TRBJ2-1; clone size: .; D gene: .; CDR3 DNA: TGTGCCAGCAGCCCGGTCGCTAGCAATGAGCAGTTCTTC; CDR3 protein: CASSPVASNEQFF
V gene: TRBV5-6; J gene: TRBJ1-1; clone size: .; D gene: .; CDR3 DNA: TGTGCCAGCAGCTTCCCTGATCAGGTATTGGGGGCTTTCTTT; CDR3 protein: CASSFPDQVLGAFF
V gene: TRBV6-6; J gene: TRBJ1-3; clone size: .; D gene: .; CDR3 DNA: TGTGCCAGCGTTTCTACGGGGGGGCCTGGAAACACCATATATTTT; CDR3 protein: CASVSTGGPGNTIYF
V gene: TRBV27; J gene: TRBJ1-4; clone size: .; D gene: TRBD1; CDR3 DNA: TGTGCCAGTCGCCAGGGGGCTTCTGAAAAACTGTTTTTT; CDR3 protein: CASRQGASEKLFF
V gene: TRBV9; J gene: TRBJ1-1; clone size: .; D gene: .; CDR3 DNA: TGTGCCAGCAGCGTTGGCAGCGCTATGAACACTGAAGCTTTCTTT; CDR3 protein: CASSVGSAMNTEAFF
V gene: TRBV20-1; J gene: TRBJ2-7; clone size: .; D gene: .; CDR3 DNA: TGCAGTGCTAGAGTGGTAGGGGGGCTCTACGAGCAGTACTTC; CDR3 protein: CSARVVGGLYEQYF
V gene: TRBV7-6; J gene: TRBJ2-3; clone size: .; D gene: TRBD2; CDR3 DNA: TGTGCCAGCAGGGCAGCGGGGGGTACAGATACGCAGTATTTT; CDR3 protein: CASRAAGGTDTQYF
V gene: TRBV10-3; J gene: TRBJ1-2; clone size: .; D gene: .; CDR3 DNA: TGTGCCATCTCGGGGGAGTCTCGAGGCTACACCTTC; CDR3 protein: CAISGESRGYTF
V gene: TRBV19; J gene: TRBJ2-7; clone size: .; D gene: .; CDR3 DNA: TGTGCCAGTACCACGGTGGGGCAGGGCACCTACGAGCAGTACTTC; CDR3 protein: CASTTVGQGTYEQYF
V gene: TRBV28; J gene: TRBJ1-4; clone size: .; D gene: .; CDR3 DNA: TGTGCCAGCAGTTTATTTGCCGGGCTCGATGAAAAACTGTTTTTT; CDR3 protein: CASSLFAGLDEKLFF
V gene: TRBV7-9; J gene: TRBJ1-4; clone size: .; D gene: .; CDR3 DNA: TGTGCCAGTCTGGGAGTCGAAAAACTGTTTTTT; CDR3 protein: CASLGVEKLFF
V gene: TRBV7-8; J gene: TRBJ1-1; clone size: .; D gene: .; CDR3 DNA: TGTGCCAGCAGCTGGGGAAGGGGAAGGACTGAAGCTTTCTTT; CDR3 protein: CASSWGRGRTEAFF
V gene: TRBV15; J gene: TRBJ1-2; clone size: few; D gene: TRBD1; CDR3 DNA: TGTGCCACCAGCTTACAGGGGGCGAACGATGGCTACACCTTC; CDR3 protein: CATSLQGANDGYTF
V gene: TRBV6-5; J gene: TRBJ2-2; clone size: .; D gene: .; CDR3 DNA: TGTGCCAGCAGTTACTCGTGGGCGGACACCGGGGAGCTGTTTTTT; CDR3 protein: CASSYSWADTGELFF
V gene: TRBV6-1; J gene: TRBJ2-2; clone size: .; D gene: .; CDR3 DNA: TGTGCCAGCAGTGAAAGGGTAGATGACCGTGGCGGCGGGGAGCTGTTTTTT; CDR3 protein: CASSERVDDRGGGELFF
V gene: TRBV6-5; J gene: TRBJ2-5; clone size: many; D gene: TRBD1; CDR3 DNA: TGTGCCAGCAGTTACCTCGACAGGGGCCAAGAGACCCAGTACTTC; CDR3 protein: CASSYLDRGQETQYF
V gene: TRBV7-9; J gene: TRBJ1-1; clone size: .; D gene: TRBD1; CDR3 DNA: TGTGCCAGCAGCTCGTTCCGGGACAGGGTCTTGGACACTGAAGCTTTCTTT; CDR3 protein: CASSSFRDRVLDTEAFF
V gene: TRBV29-1; J gene: TRBJ1-1; clone size: .; D gene: .; CDR3 DNA: TGCAGCGTTGAAATTACGGGCCGGGACACTGAAGCTTTCTTT; CDR3 protein: CSVEITGRDTEAFF
V gene: TRBV27; J gene: TRBJ2-3; clone size: few; D gene: TRBD1; CDR3 DNA: TGTGCCAGCAGGGTAAGGGGGCGCAAAGATACGCAGTATTTT; CDR3 protein: CASRVRGRKDTQYF
V gene: TRBV20-1; J gene: TRBJ1-6; clone size: .; D gene: .; CDR3 DNA: TGCAGTGCTAGGGCCAGGGGTAATTCACCCCTCCACTTT; CDR3 protein: CSARARGNSPLHF